The T cell receptor (beta chain) under discussion was sequenced for a study of shared clonotypes between healthy human individuals. Trimming removed 7 bases from V and 0 bases from J, with 13 bases in between. The germline gives CDR1 MNHEY, CDR2 SMNVEV (reference sequence). CDR3 length: 15 amino acids. Clones were sequenced by immunoSEQ multiplex PCR, and TCRdb holds only the in-frame ones, with some missing. The repertoire consists of approximately 2.5 million clones, with roughly 93% occurring once and the leading ten covering about 0.38%. The chain carries TRBV27 and TRBJ1-5; no reliable D call. The sequenced material came from naive CD4+ T cells from PBMCs. Stated subset: CD45RA+ positively selected. The receptor was derived from a man between 18 and 35 years old in good health. Some clones in this sample may be carry-over from other donors' samples. Here the CDR3 reads CASTEGPYSNQPQHF. DNA of the CDR3: TGTGCCAGCACCGAAGGTCCCTATAGCAATCAGCCCCAGCATTTT.